One T cell receptor (beta chain) is described in this entry. Its antigen remains unknown. The record originates from a study of early T cells in non-severe SARS-CoV-2 infection. In the study overall: Chains were unpaired, as sequencing was done on bulk RNA from unsorted whole blood.

Deletions cut 2 bases from V and 0 bases from J, with 5 bases between. The CDR3 length is 14 residues. In germline, CDR1 is MNHGY, CDR2 SAAAGT. TCRdb ran MiXCR on the 5' RACE reads and lists one entry per CDR3 protein. The sample shows over 50,000 distinct CDR3 sequences, around 8.3% of them seen only once. General study points: VDJdb-based matching was biased toward anti-spike CD8 responses and missed private and CD4 specificities.

V usage is TRBV6-8 and J usage is TRBJ2-4; D is undetermined. The sequencing used whole blood, collected at baseline. This TCR was recovered from an adult who was a healthcare worker with PCR-confirmed SARS-CoV-2 infection or an uninfected control (not recorded which). The DNA for the CDR3 is TGTGCCAGCAGTTACGAGTTAGCCAAAAACATTCAGTACTTC. Residues: CASSYELAKNIQYF.